This TCR beta chain was found in a study of cytomegalovirus exposure and HLA in healthy donors. On this clone itself: What it binds is unknown.

Profiling relied on immunoSEQ multiplex PCR, and the TCRdb table lists in-frame clones only, not all of them. The repertoire consists of 100,000 to 120,000 clones, with roughly 90% occurring once and the leading ten covering 1.5% to 2%. Study results and caveats: Whilst most TCR sequences proved rare, a subset of public TCRs occurred across many donors. The tendency of first-cohort TCR clusters to co-occur in the 90 to 150 validation repertoires emerged from a later analysis.

Donors were drawn from the roughly 130-subject validation cohort, separate from the approximately 680-subject first cohort. Material: PBMCs. The clonotype comes from a woman aged 18-35 years in good health and CMV-seronegative.

The CDR3 DNA reads as TGTGCCAGCAGCCGCGGGGTAGAAAACATTCAGTACTTC. Its protein is CASSRGVENIQYF. The V call is TRBV5-6, the J call TRBJ2-4; a possible D gene is TRBD2 (6 bases). Looked up from germline, CDR1 is SGHDT and CDR2 is YYEEEE. CDR3 size: 13 residues. V lost 4 bases to trimming and J lost 5 bases, with 10 bases between them.